The clone carrying this T cell receptor (beta chain) was seen repeatedly, ten times or more. Antigen specificity is unknown. The data were taken from a study of Graves' ophthalmopathy and Graves' hyperthyroidism. Amplification of the TCR beta CDR3 regions used RNA transcripts (as template). First-round RT-PCR employed HTBI primers, with a second-round multiplex PCR after it. TCRdb re-derived calls from the multiplex PCR reads in MiXCR, one entry per CDR3 protein. Of some 390,000 distinct CDR3 sequences in the sample, about 16% were seen once. The PBMCs used were ones drawn from 8 to 10 ml of fresh peripheral blood. Trimming took off 2 bases at V and 6 bases at J, with 13 bases between the two ends. The CDR3 totals 14 residues. CDR1 MDHEN and CDR2 SYDVKM come from the germline V gene. Notes on the study in general: Detected in blood as well were most expanded thyroid clonotypes with frequency above 0.001.

The sample taken for sequencing was peripheral blood. This receptor was obtained from a woman aged 18-29 years with Graves' ophthalmopathy. This rearrangement joins TRBV28 to TRBJ1-1; a possible D gene is TRBD1 (5 bases). For the CDR3, the DNA is TGTGCCAGCAGTTTACACGGGGCGGTTGCTGAAGCTTTCTTT. This gives the protein CASSLHGAVAEAFF.